Following are 22 T cell receptor beta chains from one sample sequenced in a study of graft-versus-host responses after intestinal transplantation. These receptors are not linked to any known antigen. Profiled with immunoSEQ multiplex PCR; TCRdb holds only in-frame clones, not every one. The sample lists over 100,000 clones; about 90% were seen once. Sequencing was performed on unstimulated CD4+ T cells sorted from spleen or lymph node cells, taken before intestinal transplant. These receptors all come from a human donor who received an intestinal transplant.

This chain links TRBV5-6 with TRBJ1-5; TRBD1 matches 9 bases. Germline CDR1 is SGHDT and CDR2 is YYEEEE. V lost 0 bases to trimming and J lost 9 bases; unmatched junction nucleotides: 10. The CDR3 consists of 16 residues. Here the CDR3 reads CASSLVGQGTEGPQHF. The CDR3 DNA is TGTGCCAGCAGCTTGGTCGGACAGGGGACCGAAGGGCCCCAGCATTTT. Using reference TRBV5-6 and TRBJ1-5 for the parts outside the CDR3, the full variable domain is DAGVTQSPTHLIKTRGQQVTLRCSPKSGHDTVSWYQQALGQGPQFIFQYYEEEERQRGNFPDRFSGHQFPNYSSELNVNALLLGDSALYLCASSLVGQGTEGPQHFGDGTRLSIL.

The chain is built from TRBV21-1 and TRBJ2-3; TRBD2 reflects the table's D call only, with no check against the DNA. TRBV21-1 corresponds to a pseudogene. This CDR3 contains 17 residues. CDR3 region: CASSKRFLPSGTDTQYF. The CDR3 nucleotides are TGTGCCAGCAGCAAAAGGTTCCTTCCTAGCGGCACAGATACGCAGTATTTT.

The CDR3 DNA follows: TGTGCCAGCAAAACAGGGTTCGATGATAATTCACCCCTCCACTTT. Its translation: CASKTGFDDNSPLHF. The chain has TRBV2 and TRBJ1-6; maybe TRBD1 (6 bases). CDR3 length: 15 amino acids. Germline V CDR1 and CDR2: SNHLY, FYNNEI. V gave up 7 bases and J gave up 5 bases, with 15 bases separating them.

V and J are TRBV2 and TRBJ2-3; no clear D. V was cut by 3 bases and J by 5 bases, with 3 bases left in between. The germline V gene has CDR1 SNHLY and CDR2 FYNNEI. The CDR3 consists of 11 residues. The CDR3 protein is CASSDEDTQYF. CDR3 in DNA: TGTGCCAGCAGTGACGAAGATACGCAGTATTTT.

This CDR3 reads CASSLTGLHEQYF. CDR3 coding DNA: TGTGCCAGCAGCTTGACGGGTTTACACGAGCAGTACTTC. V is TRBV5-5 and J is TRBJ2-7; D remains ambiguous. Germline assignment: CDR1 SGHKS and CDR2 YYEKEE (reference sequence). V was clipped by 1 base and J by 5 bases, with 10 bases between them. This CDR3 is built from 13 residues.

CDR3 in DNA: TGTGCCAGTAGTAGTGGAGGGCCTAGGGGTCAGCCCCAGCATTTT. This encodes CASSSGGPRGQPQHF. The V gene is TRBV19, the J gene TRBJ1-5; D may be TRBD1 (5 bases). CDR3 length equals 15 residues. From germline, CDR1 is LNHDA and CDR2 SQIVND (reference sequence). The V and J ends lost 4 bases and 6 bases respectively, with 16 bases between them.

The V and J genes are TRBV7-2 and TRBJ2-7, with TRBD2 matching 7 bases. There are 14 residues in the CDR3. CDR1 is SGHTA, CDR2 FQGNSA, per germline. The V and J ends lost 0 bases and 3 bases, in that order; junction bases with no gene match: 2. Here the CDR3 DNA reads TGTGCCAGCAGCTTAGCAGCGGGACTCTACGAGCAGTACTTC. Encoded protein: CASSLAAGLYEQYF.

The gene calls are TRBV6-1 and TRBJ1-5; D gene unclear. This CDR3 has 13 amino acids. The germline V gene has CDR1 MNHNS and CDR2 SASEGT. Trimming shortened V by 3 bases and J by 5 bases, and 8 bases separated the two germline ends. This chain's CDR3 is CASSDSPDQPQHF. The CDR3 DNA follows: TGTGCCAGCAGTGATTCTCCCGATCAGCCCCAGCATTTT.

The chain links TRBV12-5 to TRBJ1-5; no clear D. The V end was cut by 4 bases, the J end by 3 bases, with 28 bases between. Germline-derived CDR1 and CDR2 are LGHNT and FRNRAP. This CDR3 contains 20 residues. CDR3 nucleotides: TGTGCTAGTGGTTCCCTTGTGGGAGCACAATTCCGGGTCCCCAATCAGCCCCAGCATTTT. Residues: CASGSLVGAQFRVPNQPQHF.

This sequence joins TRBV10-3 and TRBJ2-3; a weak D match, TRBD2 (6 bases). CDR3 length: 11 residues. Germline V lookup: CDR1 ENHRY, CDR2 SYGVKD. V was trimmed by 10 bases and J by 5 bases, leaving 10 bases between them. The CDR3 DNA reads as TGTGCCAGCTTTAGCGGAGATACGCAGTATTTT. Amino acid sequence: CASFSGDTQYF.

This clone was picked up one time. The chain has TRBV28 and TRBJ2-7; tentative D call: TRBD2 (6 bases). This CDR3 is 15 amino acids long. The V gene's germline CDR1 is MDHEN and CDR2 SYDVKM. V was trimmed by 6 bases and J by 1 base, leaving 16 bases between them. CDR3 amino acids: CASSLLRDRSYEQYF. For the CDR3, the DNA is TGTGCCAGCAGCCTCTTGCGGGATCGGTCCTACGAGCAGTACTTC.

This chain joins TRBV6-5 and TRBJ2-7; D is perhaps TRBD2 (5 bases). The germline gives CDR1 MNHEY, CDR2 SVGAGI. CDR3 size: 13 residues. V was clipped by 8 bases and J by 2 bases, with 13 bases between them. For the CDR3, the DNA is TGTGCCAGCTCGCGGGCAGGTCCCTACGAGCAGTACTTC. Encoded protein: CASSRAGPYEQYF.

The chain has TRBV5-6 and TRBJ2-7; 7 bases line up with TRBD1. The CDR3 covers 10 residues. CDR1 is SGHDT, CDR2 YYEEEE, per germline. V shed 7 bases and J 11 bases; nucleotides not matched to a gene: 6. The chain's CDR3 is CASGDRVKYF. Here the CDR3 DNA reads TGTGCCAGCGGCGACAGGGTAAAGTACTTC.

As regards this clone: In the same sample, other DNA sequences code for this CDR3. The rearrangement uses TRBV5-6 and TRBJ2-4; 12 bases are shared with TRBD2. CDR1 SGHDT and CDR2 YYEEEE come from the germline V gene. Trimming at V came to 1 base and at J to 10 bases, leaving 6 bases not matched to a gene. The CDR3 consists of 15 residues. Written as DNA, the CDR3 is TGTGCCAGCAGCTTGCTAGCGGGAGGGGGGGGTATTCAGTACTTC. It translates to CASSLLAGGGGIQYF.

The chain employs TRBV4-2 and TRBJ2-2; 8 bases fit TRBD2. The CDR3 has 17 residues. V lost 4 bases and J lost 4; bases outside the gene matches: 11. Germline loops: CDR1 LGHNA, CDR2 YNFKEQ. This CDR3 is CASSRSVGGGLTGELFF. CDR3 bases: TGTGCCAGCAGCCGAAGTGTTGGCGGGGGGCTCACCGGGGAGCTGTTTTTT.

This chain's CDR3 is CAKSRAGGDTGELFF. The DNA for the CDR3 is TGTGCCAAAAGCCGTGCGGGAGGGGACACCGGGGAGCTGTTTTTT. V is TRBV7-9 and J is TRBJ2-2, with 9 bases identical to TRBD2. Germline V lookup: CDR1 SEHNR, CDR2 FQNEAQ (reference sequence). Trimming took 10 bases from V and 3 from J; bases not matched to a gene: 9. This CDR3 region has 15 residues.

The V gene is TRBV4-1, the J gene TRBJ1-1; TRBD1 might be the D (5 bases). From germline, CDR1 is MGHRA and CDR2 YSYEKL. CDR3 length: 13 residues. V lost 1 base, J lost 6 bases, and 9 bases lay in between. The CDR3 DNA reads as TGCGCCAGCAGCCAAGGCGGGGACCCTGAAGCTTTCTTT. This translates into CASSQGGDPEAFF.

The CDR3 DNA reads TGTGCCAGCAGCTTAGGCCTAGCAAGAGTCTACGAGCAGTACTTC. It encodes CASSLGLARVYEQYF. The V gene is TRBV11-1, the J gene TRBJ2-7; a weak D match, TRBD2 (5 bases). The germline CDR1 and CDR2 sequences are SGHAT and FQDESV (reference sequence). Trimming cost V 1 base and J 3 bases, with 13 bases left between them. CDR3 size: 15 residues.

With respect to this clone: Other DNA sequences from this sample encode an identical CDR3 as well. The J gene is TRBJ2-1, the V gene TRBV6-1; tentative D call: TRBD2 (6 bases). Deletions cut 6 bases from V and 12 bases from J, with 18 bases between. CDR1 is MNHNS and CDR2 is SASEGT in the germline V gene. The CDR3 is made up of 13 amino acids. In nucleotides, the CDR3 is TGTGCCAGCAGCGATGTACTAGCCGGGGGGCAGTTCTTC. Amino acids: CASSDVLAGGQFF.

This chain links TRBV14 with TRBJ2-3; tentatively, D is TRBD2 (5 bases). CDR3 length equals 13 residues. Germline V gene lookup returns CDR1 SGHDN and CDR2 FVKESK. V was cut by 4 bases and J by 6 bases, with 11 bases left in between. CDR3 bases: TGTGCCAGCAGCCGCGGACTTAGGGATACGCAGTATTTT. This gives the protein CASSRGLRDTQYF.

The chain couples TRBV18 to TRBJ1-2, with 9 bases that match TRBD1. There are 14 residues in the CDR3. With V trimmed by 3 bases and J by 2 bases, 1 base remained unmatched. Germline CDR1 reads KGHSH; CDR2 reads LQKENI. The CDR3 DNA reads as TGTGCCAGCTCACCTGGACAGGGGAACTATGGCTACACCTTC. It codes for CASSPGQGNYGYTF. Drawing the rest from reference TRBV18 and TRBJ1-2, the complete variable domain is NAGVMQNPRHLVRRRGQEARLRCSPMKGHSHVYWYRQLPEEGLKFMVYLQKENIIDESGMPKERFSAEFPKEGPSILRIQQVVRGDSAAYFCASSPGQGNYGYTFGSGTRLTVV.

This clone was seen a few times. The V gene is TRBV5-6, the J gene TRBJ2-7, with a tentative D call TRBD1 (6 bases). Germline V lookup: CDR1 SGHDT, CDR2 YYEEEE. The CDR3 runs 14 residues. V was shortened by 6 bases and J by 2 bases, with 15 bases between the two germline ends. The DNA for the CDR3 is TGTGCCAGCACCTCGGGGACAAAGCCCTACGAGCAGTACTTC. Encoded protein: CASTSGTKPYEQYF.